A selection of T cell receptor beta chains follows, all from one sample in a study of T-cell memory formation after mild COVID-19. One entry per CDR3 protein results from TCRdb running MiXCR on the 5' RACE reads. The table lists around 390,000 distinct CDR3 sequences, 16% of them singletons. Input material: PBMCs or a T cell subset sorted from them (not recorded which). Receptor source: a young man who had mild COVID-19 (a few samples of this study predate the infection). Cell type and time point are not known. Both conserved end residues are part of each CDR3. D genes are given only for firm matches. Expanded clones are given a class, and other clones once, few, many or no size at all.

>-|TRBV7-9|TRBJ2-5|-
CASSRPGPGRGETQYF
TGTGCCAGCAGCCGACCAGGACCGGGACGAGGAGAGACCCAGTACTTC
>-|TRBV29-1|TRBJ2-2|-
CSVAKNTGELFF
TGCAGCGTTGCCAAGAACACCGGGGAGCTGTTTTTT
>-|TRBV20-1|TRBJ2-7|few
CSASRGRRSSYEQYF
TGCAGTGCTAGCCGGGGACGGAGGAGCTCCTACGAGCAGTACTTC
>TRBD1|TRBV19|TRBJ1-1|-
CASRRGTVNTEAFF
TGTGCCAGTAGGCGCGGGACAGTTAACACTGAAGCTTTCTTT
>-|TRBV30|TRBJ2-1|many
CAWISGVSSYNEQFF
TGTGCCTGGATTAGCGGTGTAAGCTCCTACAATGAGCAGTTCTTC
>-|TRBV5-5|TRBJ2-6|few
CASSLSPLGSGANVLTF
TGTGCCAGCAGCTTGAGCCCCCTAGGCTCTGGGGCCAACGTCCTGACTTTC
>-|TRBV7-2|TRBJ1-1|-
CASSSPRGWRSNTEAFF
TGTGCCAGCAGCTCCCCCCGGGGATGGCGATCGAACACTGAAGCTTTCTTT
>TRBD2|TRBV11-2|TRBJ2-2|few
CASSLVGGLAGPANTGELFF
TGTGCCAGCAGCTTAGTCGGCGGATTAGCGGGGCCCGCGAACACCGGGGAGCTGTTTTTT
>TRBD1|TRBV15|TRBJ2-3|-
CATSRDRHTDTQYF
TGTGCCACCAGCCGGGACAGACACACAGATACGCAGTATTTT
>-|TRBV18|TRBJ1-2|few
CASSPIGDHGYTF
TGTGCCAGCTCACCTATCGGAGATCACGGCTACACCTTC
>-|TRBV7-2|TRBJ2-4|-
CASSNRGSWDIQYF
TGTGCCAGCAGCAACCGGGGGTCGTGGGACATTCAGTACTTC
>TRBD2|TRBV4-3|TRBJ2-1|-
CASSLDRGGLNEQFF
TGCGCCAGCAGCCTCGACCGGGGGGGATTAAATGAGCAGTTCTTC
>-|TRBV12-3/TRBV12-4|TRBJ1-1|-
CASSHGRGTTEAFF
TGTGCCAGCAGTCACGGGCGGGGTACGACTGAAGCTTTCTTT
>-|TRBV29-1|TRBJ2-3|-
CSVVGHSTDTQYF
TGCAGCGTTGTTGGGCACTCCACAGATACGCAGTATTTT
>-|TRBV15|TRBJ1-6|-
CATSRDPRNSPLHF
TGTGCCACCAGCAGAGATCCCAGAAATTCACCCCTCCACTTT
>-|TRBV5-1|TRBJ2-1|many
CASSPNGNEQFF
TGCGCCAGCAGCCCAAACGGGAATGAGCAGTTCTTC
>TRBD1|TRBV5-5|TRBJ2-6|-
CASSLSGTGGPGANVLTF
TGTGCCAGCAGCTTGTCTGGAACAGGGGGCCCTGGGGCCAACGTCCTGACTTTC
>-|TRBV29-1|TRBJ1-1|few
CSAFRGIRTAGNTEAFF
TGCAGCGCGTTCCGGGGAATTAGAACAGCGGGGAACACTGAAGCTTTCTTT
>-|TRBV7-2|TRBJ2-7|-
CASSLYAGPSYEQYF
TGTGCCAGCAGCCTCTACGCCGGGCCCTCCTACGAGCAGTACTTC
>-|TRBV28|TRBJ2-5|-
CASSLPNQETQYF
TGTGCCAGCAGTTTACCCAACCAAGAGACCCAGTACTTC
>-|TRBV7-2|TRBJ1-1|-
CASSFGPLGNTEAFF
TGTGCCAGCAGCTTTGGACCCCTGGGGAACACTGAAGCTTTCTTT
>TRBD2|TRBV6-5|TRBJ2-3|-
CASSYGGAGGETDTQYF
TGTGCCAGCAGTTACGGCGGGGCGGGGGGCGAGACAGATACGCAGTATTTT
>-|TRBV18|TRBJ2-2|-
CASSPELHANTGELFF
TGTGCCAGCTCACCTGAGCTGCACGCGAACACCGGGGAGCTGTTTTTT
>TRBD2|TRBV3-1|TRBJ2-3|few
CASSRRTSGVTDTQYF
TGTGCCAGCAGCCGCCGGACTAGCGGGGTCACAGATACGCAGTATTTT
>-|TRBV7-9|TRBJ2-5|-
CASSFGRRVETQYF
TGTGCCAGCAGCTTCGGACGACGGGTAGAGACCCAGTACTTC
>-|TRBV5-6|TRBJ1-5|-
CASSRGFFQPQHF
TGTGCCAGCTCGCGGGGGTTCTTTCAGCCCCAGCATTTT
>TRBD1|TRBV7-3|TRBJ2-3|-
CASSLTGQGVGTDTQYF
TGTGCCAGCAGCTTAACGGGACAGGGGGTCGGCACAGATACGCAGTATTTT
>-|TRBV4-3|TRBJ1-1|few
CASSQDTMNTEAFF
TGCGCCAGCAGCCAAGATACTATGAACACTGAAGCTTTCTTT
>TRBD1|TRBV5-1|TRBJ2-1|few
CASSLQGVGTLNEQFF
TGCGCCAGCAGCTTACAGGGGGTCGGTACACTGAATGAGCAGTTCTTC
>-|TRBV28|TRBJ2-7|many
CASSSVEPTPYEQYF
TGTGCCAGCAGTTCTGTCGAGCCCACTCCCTACGAGCAGTACTTC
>TRBD1|TRBV18|TRBJ1-2|-
CASSPRFGTGERYTF
TGTGCCAGCTCACCACGATTCGGGACAGGGGAGCGATACACCTTC
>TRBD2|TRBV7-2|TRBJ2-2|-
CASSLPRSSGVNTGELFF
TGTGCCAGCAGCTTACCCCGTTCTAGCGGGGTGAACACCGGGGAGCTGTTTTTT
>TRBD1|TRBV6-2/TRBV6-3|TRBJ2-2|few
CATTGGAPGELFF
TGTGCCACCACAGGGGGCGCCCCCGGGGAGCTGTTTTTT
>TRBD2|TRBV3-1|TRBJ2-3|few
CASSQALAGGLFHRFRTDTQYF
TGTGCCAGCAGCCAAGCGCTAGCGGGGGGGCTATTCCACCGCTTCCGAACAGATACGCAGTATTTT
>TRBD2|TRBV5-1|TRBJ2-3|few
CASSFTPAGEDTQYF
TGCGCCAGCAGCTTTACGCCAGCGGGGGAGGATACGCAGTATTTT
>-|TRBV7-2|TRBJ1-6|-
CASSLEVTLPPTPLHF
TGTGCCAGCAGCTTAGAGGTGACCCTACCCCCCACACCCCTCCACTTT
>-|TRBV7-2|TRBJ2-7|-
CASSLLPGTNYEQYF
TGTGCCAGCAGCTTGTTACCCGGGACAAACTACGAGCAGTACTTC
>-|TRBV5-1|TRBJ1-4|-
CASSSQPTELNEKLFF
TGCGCCAGCAGCTCGCAACCGACAGAGCTTAATGAAAAACTGTTTTTT
>-|TRBV28|TRBJ2-5|few
CASSGHSYQETQYF
TGTGCCAGCAGCGGACACTCGTACCAAGAGACCCAGTACTTC
>-|TRBV29-1|TRBJ2-5|few
CSVARQGGETQYF
TGCAGCGTTGCGCGGCAGGGGGGAGAGACCCAGTACTTC
>-|TRBV12-3/TRBV12-4|TRBJ2-5|many
CASRLDSLEETQYF
TGTGCCAGCAGGTTAGACTCCTTGGAAGAGACCCAGTACTTC